This record concerns one TCR beta chain sequence. Its antigen is unidentified. This sample was taken from a study of identical twins. The study, taken as a whole, reports: Insertions were reduced in abundant cord blood beta clonotypes but not in memory repertoires.

TCRdb analysed the 5' RACE reads with MiXCR anew, one entry per CDR3 protein. Of hundreds of thousands of distinct CDR3 sequences in the sample, 21% were seen once. V was trimmed by 3 bases and J by 0 bases, leaving 9 bases between them. Per germline, CDR1 LNHDA and CDR2 SQIVND (reference sequence). The CDR3 runs 14 residues. The same data also went into a second study, on T cells expressing NK-cell markers. From that report: Dominant NKG2C+ clonotype frequencies of about 1.0-8% of CD8+ T cells were measured in over 5 donors.

Sequencing input: PBMCs. The V call is TRBV19, the J call TRBJ2-7; D is perhaps TRBD1 (5 bases). The receptor was derived from a woman in her late teens or twenties in good health. DNA for the CDR3: TGTGCCAGTAGTATGGCAGGGAACTCCTACGAGCAGTACTTC. This sequence encodes CASSMAGNSYEQYF.